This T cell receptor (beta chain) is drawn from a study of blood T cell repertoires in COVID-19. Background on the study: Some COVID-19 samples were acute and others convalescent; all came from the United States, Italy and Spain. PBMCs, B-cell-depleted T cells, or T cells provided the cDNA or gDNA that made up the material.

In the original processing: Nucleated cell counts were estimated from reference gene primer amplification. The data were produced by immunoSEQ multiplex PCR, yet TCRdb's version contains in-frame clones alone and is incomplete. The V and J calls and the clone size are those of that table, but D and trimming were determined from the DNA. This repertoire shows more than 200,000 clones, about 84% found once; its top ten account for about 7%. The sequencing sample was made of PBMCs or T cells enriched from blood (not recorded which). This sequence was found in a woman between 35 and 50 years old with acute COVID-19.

CDR3 nucleotides: TGTGCCTGGATCCGGGACATGGCCTCTGGAAACACCATATATTTT. Translated, it gives CAWIRDMASGNTIYF. This sequence joins TRBV30 and TRBJ1-3, with D perhaps TRBD1 (6 bases). Germline V gives CDR1 GTSNPN, CDR2 SVGIG (reference sequence). The CDR3 loop spans 15 amino acids. V was pared by 4 bases and J by 0 bases, with 13 bases between. The variable domain in full, with the rest retrieved from reference TRBV30 and TRBJ1-3, is SQTIHQWPATLVQPVGSPLSLECTVEGTSNPNLYWYRQAAGRGLQLLFYSVGIGQISSEVPQNLSASRPQDRQFILSSKKLLLSDSGFYLCAWIRDMASGNTIYFGEGSWLTVV.